Listed here are 2 T cell receptor beta chains from one sample, sequenced in a study of blood T cell repertoires in COVID-19. TCRdb keeps only in-frame clones here, not all; method: immunoSEQ multiplex PCR. The sample contains some 200,000 clones, around nine tenths of which appear only once. Sequencing was carried out using peripheral blood. The receptor set was obtained from a man aged 40-49 years with active or convalescent COVID-19.

This rearrangement joins TRBV24-1 to TRBJ2-1; 9 bases fit TRBD2. Germline CDR1 reads KGHDR; CDR2 reads SFDVKD. V dropped 3 bases and J dropped 6; count of bases not matched to a gene: 5. The CDR3 length is 15 residues. The DNA for the CDR3 is TGTGCCACCAGTGATGGACTAGCGACATCCAATGAGCAGTTCTTC. It yields the protein CATSDGLATSNEQFF.

In this sample, this clone turned up many times. The CDR3 DNA follows: TGTGCCAGCAGCCCAACAGGGGGCTTTGGAAACACCATATATTTT. It encodes CASSPTGGFGNTIYF. The chain has TRBV9 and TRBJ1-3; 9 bases line up with TRBD1. The J segment lost 3 bases and the V segment lost 4 bases, leaving 5 bases of the junction unmatched. The germline gives CDR1 SGDLS, CDR2 YYNGEE. The CDR3 is made up of 15 amino acids.